The 20 T cell receptor beta chains reported below all come from one sample, sequenced in a study of T cell responses to AZD1222 COVID-19 vaccine. Assay: immunoSEQ multiplex PCR; the TCRdb copy retains only in-frame clones and omits some. The sample contains about 130,000 clones, roughly 87% of which appear only once. This specimen consisted of peripheral blood, obtained 28 days after the second AZD1222 dose. The receptors were gathered from an adult who received the AZD1222 COVID-19 vaccine.

This clone was seen a single time. V is TRBV5-1 and J is TRBJ1-5; the D is unclear. The CDR3 is 15 amino acids. V lost 0 bases, J lost 1 base, and 8 bases lay in between. Germline V gives CDR1 SGHRS, CDR2 YFSETQ. CDR3 DNA: TGCGCCAGCAGCTTGGGTTCAGGAAGCAATCAGCCCCAGCATTTT. Protein product: CASSLGSGSNQPQHF.

V and J are TRBV5-1 and TRBJ1-2; 7 bases are shared with TRBD1. Germline V CDR1 and CDR2: SGHRS, YFSETQ. The CDR3 loop spans 14 amino acids. Unmatched junction bases numbered 7, after V lost 4 bases and J lost 4 bases. CDR3 in amino acids: CASSKGTEIYGYTF. The CDR3 DNA reads as TGCGCCAGCAGCAAAGGGACAGAGATCTATGGCTACACCTTC. The whole variable domain, remainder taken from reference TRBV5-1 and TRBJ1-2, is KAGVTQTPRYLIKTRGQQVTLSCSPISGHRSVSWYQQTPGQGLQFLFEYFSETQRNKGNFPGRFSGRQFSNSRSEMNVSTLELGDSALYLCASSKGTEIYGYTFGSGTRLTVV.

This rearrangement joins TRBV30 to TRBJ1-5; a weak D match, TRBD1 (6 bases). V was shortened by 0 bases and J by 6 bases, with 12 bases between the two germline ends. The CDR3 sequence is 14 residues long. Germline loops: CDR1 GTSNPN, CDR2 SVGIG (reference sequence). Written as DNA, the CDR3 is TGTGCCTGGAGTGTACCCAGGGGAGGTCAGCCCCAGCATTTT. Amino acids: CAWSVPRGGQPQHF.

The V and J genes are TRBV20-1 and TRBJ2-7; TRBD2 might be the D (6 bases). V lost 3 bases, J lost 3 bases, and 18 bases lay in between. This CDR3 is 15 amino acids long. Per the germline V gene, CDR1 is DFQATT and CDR2 is SNEGSKA (reference sequence). CDR3 protein: CSASRRLAAVYEQYF. As DNA, the CDR3 is TGCAGTGCTAGTCGGCGATTAGCGGCGGTCTACGAGCAGTACTTC.

The V call is TRBV5-1, the J call TRBJ2-4; 7 nucleotides align to TRBD1. V gave up 2 bases and J gave up 3 bases; unmatched junction bases: 8. The CDR3 extends over 16 amino acids. Per germline, CDR1 SGHRS and CDR2 YFSETQ. Here the CDR3 DNA reads TGCGCCAGCAGCTTTACCTACAGGGGAGACAAAAACATTCAGTACTTC. This encodes CASSFTYRGDKNIQYF.

The chain uses TRBV29-1 and TRBJ1-2; a weak D match, TRBD1 (5 bases). The V gene lost 7 bases and the J gene lost 4 bases, with 10 bases spanning the gap. CDR1 and CDR2 from the germline V gene are SQVTM and ANQGSEA. The CDR3 has 11 amino acids. The CDR3 spells CSGGAVYGYTF. CDR3 nucleotides: TGCAGCGGTGGGGCAGTCTATGGCTACACCTTC.

This clone was seen just once. The rearrangement links TRBV21-1 to TRBJ1-6; TRBD1, as called in the table, went unchecked against the DNA. TRBV21-1 is noted as a pseudogene. The CDR3 runs 17 residues. CDR3 region: CASSRRDNYSYNSPLHF. Written as DNA, the CDR3 is TGTGCCAGCAGCAGAAGGGACAACTACTCCTATAATTCACCCCTCCACTTT.

The gene calls are TRBV30 and TRBJ2-2; possible D gene TRBD2, 7 bases. Between the trimmed V and J ends, which lost 3 bases and 3 bases, there was a span of 8 bases. This CDR3 has 13 residues. Germline CDR1 GTSNPN, CDR2 SVGIG (reference sequence). This chain's CDR3 is CAWRGGHTGELFF. The CDR3, as DNA: TGTGCCTGGAGGGGGGGGCACACCGGGGAGCTGTTTTTT.

The chain combines TRBV5-6 with TRBJ1-1; no reliable D call. CDR3 length: 12 amino acids. The V gene's germline CDR1 is SGHDT and CDR2 YYEEEE. V lost 3 bases to trimming and J lost 3 bases, with 6 bases between them. The CDR3 sequence: CASSSWDTEAFF. As DNA, the CDR3 is TGTGCCAGCAGCTCGTGGGACACTGAAGCTTTCTTT.

This clone was picked up a small number of times. The chain has TRBV6-2 or TRBV6-3 and TRBJ2-2; D is unclear. Germline CDR1 and CDR2: MNHEY and SVGEGT. CDR3 length equals 18 residues. Trimming removed 5 bases from V and 0 bases from J, with 19 bases in between. In DNA, the CDR3 is TGTGCCAGCAGTATCTCCGGGCCTTCGGCTGCGAACACCGGGGAGCTGTTTTTT. Translation gives CASSISGPSAANTGELFF.

V and J are TRBV3-1 (or the pseudogene TRBV3-2) and TRBJ2-2; the D is unclear. The CDR3 length is 16 residues. Germline V gives CDR1 LGHDT, CDR2 YNNKEL (reference sequence). Trimming removed 0 bases from V and 6 bases from J, with 14 bases in between. The chain's CDR3 is CASSQDWGLGAGELFF. CDR3 coding DNA: TGTGCCAGCAGCCAAGATTGGGGTTTGGGCGCCGGGGAGCTGTTTTTT.

The J gene is TRBJ2-3, the V gene TRBV6-5, with 7 positions matching TRBD2. This CDR3 spans 13 amino acids. The germline CDR1 and CDR2 sequences are MNHEY and SVGAGI. V lost 11 bases and J lost 2; bases outside the gene matches: 7. CDR3 protein: CADRLADTDTQYF. The CDR3 DNA reads TGTGCCGACCGGCTAGCGGACACAGATACGCAGTATTTT.

The rearrangement links TRBV5-1 to TRBJ1-1; D is uncertain. The germline gives CDR1 SGHRS, CDR2 YFSETQ. CDR3 length equals 13 residues. Trimming pared 0 bases from V and 8 bases from J, leaving 11 bases between. This CDR3 reads CASSLATEDEAFF. Here the CDR3 DNA reads TGCGCCAGCAGCTTGGCGACGGAGGACGAAGCTTTCTTT.

The chain carries TRBV3-1 (or the pseudogene TRBV3-2) and TRBJ1-5; 7 bases fit TRBD1. This CDR3 contains 16 residues. CDR1 LGHDT and CDR2 YNNKEL come from the germline V gene (reference sequence). J gave up 0 bases and V 3 bases, and 5 bases lay outside the gene matches. CDR3 loop: CASSQGTAISNQPQHF. The CDR3 bases are TGTGCCAGCAGCCAGGGGACAGCGATTAGCAATCAGCCCCAGCATTTT.

V gene TRBV19 combines with J gene TRBJ1-1; D is ambiguous. The CDR3 length is 14 residues. Trimming removed 2 bases at V and 0 bases at J, with 7 bases between. Germline CDR1 reads LNHDA; CDR2 reads SQIVND (reference sequence). The DNA of the CDR3 is TGTGCCAGTAGTATACAACAAGTGAACACTGAAGCTTTCTTT. Amino acid sequence: CASSIQQVNTEAFF.

V is TRBV10-3 and J is TRBJ1-2; 10 bases are shared with TRBD1. In germline, CDR1 is ENHRY, CDR2 SYGVKD. CDR3 length equals 13 residues. Trimming at V came to 6 bases and at J to 8 bases, leaving 6 bases not matched to a gene. In DNA form, the CDR3 reads TGTGCCATCAGCCCCGGGACAGGGGAGGGCTACACCTTC. As protein: CAISPGTGEGYTF.

The chain joins TRBV5-1 to TRBJ1-4, with D unresolved. CDR3 length: 13 residues. With 4 bases removed from V and 8 bases from J, the gap between germline ends came to 12 bases. Germline V gene data show CDR1 as SGHRS and CDR2 as YFSETQ. CDR3 protein: CASSPAVGEKLFF. The CDR3 bases are TGCGCCAGCAGCCCGGCGGTGGGAGAAAAACTGTTTTTT.

This clone was counted once. The chain carries TRBV19 and TRBJ2-3; 7 bases match TRBD2. J was trimmed by 1 base and V by 4 bases; bases with no gene match: 5. Germline V gene data show CDR1 as LNHDA and CDR2 as SQIVND (reference sequence). The CDR3 sequence is 15 residues long. CDR3 DNA: TGTGCCAGTAGTACAGGGACTACCCGCACAGATACGCAGTATTTT. Translated, it gives CASSTGTTRTDTQYF. The full variable domain, its missing parts supplied by reference TRBV19 and TRBJ2-3, is DGGITQSPKYLFRKEGQNVTLSCEQNLNHDAMYWYRQDPGQGLRLIYYSQIVNDFQKGDIAEGYSVSREKKESFPLTVTSAQKNPTAFYLCASSTGTTRTDTQYFGPGTRLTVL.

The genes are TRBV7-9 and TRBJ1-1, with unresolved D. V lost 2 bases to trimming and J lost 7 bases, with 11 bases between them. Germline lookup yields CDR1 SEHNR and CDR2 FQNEAQ (reference sequence). This CDR3 comprises 13 residues. The CDR3 sequence is CASSLRADLEAFF. Written as DNA, the CDR3 is TGTGCCAGCAGCTTAAGGGCAGACCTTGAAGCTTTCTTT.

The chain joins TRBV28 to TRBJ1-2, with D perhaps TRBD1 (6 bases). V was shortened by 6 bases and J by 1 base, with 18 bases between the two germline ends. There are 16 residues in the CDR3. Germline CDR1 and CDR2: MDHEN and SYDVKM. CDR3: CASSLVDSRDNYGYTF. Here the CDR3 DNA reads TGTGCCAGCAGCCTCGTGGACAGCCGAGATAACTATGGCTACACCTTC.